Listed below are T cell receptor beta chains from one sample, sequenced in a study of tumor and adjacent non-tumor tissue in lung cancer. TCRdb fed the multiplex PCR reads into MiXCR, producing one record per CDR3 protein. The sample includes 68,000 or so distinct CDR3 sequences, approximately 63% of them seen just once. The sample consisted of lung tumor tissue. The receptors shown here come from a man between 45 and 60 years old with non-small cell lung cancer. Both conserved end residues are part of each CDR3. The D gene is left open where the match is weak. The size field is filled for only some rows; it gives once, few, many or a size class.

clone size: -
D gene: TRBD1
V gene: TRBV11-2
J gene: TRBJ2-7
CDR3 DNA: TGTGCCAGCAGCTTTTACCTGACAGGGGTATTCGAGCAGTACTTC
CDR3 protein: CASSFYLTGVFEQYF

clone size: -
D gene: -
V gene: TRBV6-5
J gene: TRBJ2-2
CDR3 DNA: TGTGCCAGCTGTTACCACGGGACCACCGGGGAGCTGTTTTTT
CDR3 protein: CASCYHGTTGELFF

clone size: -
D gene: TRBD2
V gene: TRBV18
J gene: TRBJ2-1
CDR3 DNA: TGTGCCAGCTCACCACTGGCGGGAGAGCAAAATGAGCAGTTCTTC
CDR3 protein: CASSPLAGEQNEQFF

clone size: many
D gene: -
V gene: TRBV6-2/TRBV6-3
J gene: TRBJ2-7
CDR3 DNA: TGTGCCAGCGGAAGCCAACAGGGCTCCTACGAGCAGTACTTC
CDR3 protein: CASGSQQGSYEQYF

clone size: many
D gene: TRBD1
V gene: TRBV5-6
J gene: TRBJ1-1
CDR3 DNA: TGTGCCAGCGGAAAGACAGGGGGGACTGAAGCTTTCTTT
CDR3 protein: CASGKTGGTEAFF

clone size: -
D gene: -
V gene: TRBV11-2
J gene: TRBJ2-7
CDR3 DNA: TGTGCCATCAGCTCCACCCCTGGCGAGCAGTACTTT
CDR3 protein: CAISSTPGEQYF

clone size: -
D gene: -
V gene: TRBV29-1
J gene: TRBJ2-7
CDR3 DNA: TGCAGCGCAAGGACCAGCAGGATCCTCTACGAGCAGTACTTC
CDR3 protein: CSARTSRILYEQYF

clone size: -
D gene: -
V gene: TRBV7-9
J gene: TRBJ2-2
CDR3 DNA: TGTGCCAGCAGCCCCCGTAGGGTGGGTAGCACCGGGGAGCTGTCGTTT
CDR3 protein: CASSPRRVGSTGELSF

clone size: -
D gene: -
V gene: TRBV11-2
J gene: TRBJ1-4
CDR3 DNA: TGTGGCAGCAGCCTGGGGGGGGCGGATAATGAGAAACTGTTCTTT
CDR3 protein: CGSSLGGADNEKLFF

clone size: -
D gene: TRBD1
V gene: TRBV29-1
J gene: TRBJ1-1
CDR3 DNA: TGCAGCGTCCAAACAGGGGGCAATGAACCTTTCTTT
CDR3 protein: CSVQTGGNEPFF

clone size: few
D gene: TRBD2
V gene: TRBV10-1
J gene: TRBJ2-1
CDR3 DNA: TGCGCCACAGGACTAGCGGGAGGTGAGCAGTTCTTC
CDR3 protein: CATGLAGGEQFF

clone size: once
D gene: TRBD1
V gene: TRBV11-2
J gene: TRBJ2-7
CDR3 DNA: TGTGCCAGCAGCTTAGCCCTTCAGGGACAGGTTTTGGTGCAGTATTTC
CDR3 protein: CASSLALQGQVLVQYF

clone size: -
D gene: TRBD2
V gene: TRBV11-3
J gene: TRBJ2-3
CDR3 DNA: TGTGCCAGTAGCCCAGGGATTAGCGGGTTTGCAGAAACGCAGTATTTT
CDR3 protein: CASSPGISGFAETQYF

clone size: once
D gene: -
V gene: TRBV5-1
J gene: TRBJ2-1
CDR3 DNA: TGCGCCAGCAGCTTCACCACTCCCATCCAGGCCGTATCCTACAATGAGCTGTTCTTC
CDR3 protein: CASSFTTPIQAVSYNELFF

clone size: -
D gene: -
V gene: TRBV5-6
J gene: TRBJ2-7
CDR3 DNA: TGTGCCAGCAGCTTGGACCGCTACGAGGAGTACTTC
CDR3 protein: CASSLDRYEEYF

clone size: -
D gene: -
V gene: TRBV10-1
J gene: TRBJ2-3
CDR3 DNA: TGCACCAGCAGTGAGAGGGCGACGAGCACAGATACGCAGTATTTT
CDR3 protein: CTSSERATSTDTQYF

clone size: -
D gene: TRBD2
V gene: TRBV10-3
J gene: TRBJ2-5
CDR3 DNA: TGTGCCATCAGGGGCAGGGACCGGGGGGACCAAGAGACCCAGTACTTC
CDR3 protein: CAIRGRDRGDQETQYF

clone size: -
D gene: -
V gene: TRBV6-1
J gene: TRBJ2-1
CDR3 DNA: TGTACCAGCAATGAAATTCCCCGTCTGTTCTTC
CDR3 protein: CTSNEIPRLFF

clone size: many
D gene: TRBD1
V gene: TRBV6-2/TRBV6-3
J gene: TRBJ2-1
CDR3 DNA: TGTGCCAGCAGTCTCTCGCCCGGGACAGGGACAAATGAGCAGTTCTTC
CDR3 protein: CASSLSPGTGTNEQFF

clone size: -
D gene: -
V gene: TRBV5-1
J gene: TRBJ1-3
CDR3 DNA: TGCGCCAGCAGCTTGGCGCCCCGGACCGAGGGAAAGACCATATATTTT
CDR3 protein: CASSLAPRTEGKTIYF

clone size: -
D gene: -
V gene: TRBV25-1
J gene: TRBJ1-4
CDR3 DNA: TGTGCCGGCTGCGGTGAAAAACTGTTTTTT
CDR3 protein: CAGCGEKLFF

clone size: -
D gene: TRBD2
V gene: TRBV11-2
J gene: TRBJ2-7
CDR3 DNA: TGTGCCAGCAGCTTAGGAACTAGCGGCTGCGAGCAGTACTTC
CDR3 protein: CASSLGTSGCEQYF

clone size: -
D gene: -
V gene: TRBV28
J gene: TRBJ2-1
CDR3 DNA: TGTGCCAGCAGTTTGTTCGGACACGGGAACTACAATGAGCAGTTCTTC
CDR3 protein: CASSLFGHGNYNEQFF

clone size: many
D gene: TRBD1
V gene: TRBV5-1
J gene: TRBJ2-3
CDR3 DNA: TGCGCCAGCAGCCCGGGACAGGGCACAGATACGCAGTATTTT
CDR3 protein: CASSPGQGTDTQYF

clone size: many
D gene: TRBD1
V gene: TRBV2
J gene: TRBJ2-7
CDR3 DNA: TGTGCCAGCAGTACCGGGACAGCCGGTTACGAGCAGTACTTC
CDR3 protein: CASSTGTAGYEQYF

clone size: -
D gene: -
V gene: TRBV29-1
J gene: TRBJ1-1
CDR3 DNA: TGTAGCGTCCGGGCCAATGGAACCACTGAAGCTTTCTTT
CDR3 protein: CSVRANGTTEAFF

clone size: many
D gene: TRBD1
V gene: TRBV28
J gene: TRBJ1-6
CDR3 DNA: TGTGCCAGCAGACCCTGGACAGGGGGCGATTCACCCCTCCACTTT
CDR3 protein: CASRPWTGGDSPLHF

clone size: -
D gene: TRBD2
V gene: TRBV6-5
J gene: TRBJ2-3
CDR3 DNA: TGTGCCAGCAGTTACCACGGGGGGGACGATACGCAGTATTTT
CDR3 protein: CASSYHGGDDTQYF

clone size: -
D gene: -
V gene: TRBV6-6
J gene: TRBJ2-5
CDR3 DNA: TGTGCCAGCAGCATGGGTGGTGGTAGCGTGATTGGAGGGACCCAGTACTTC
CDR3 protein: CASSMGGGSVIGGTQYF

clone size: -
D gene: TRBD2
V gene: TRBV29-1
J gene: TRBJ2-2
CDR3 DNA: TGCAGCGTTGATTGTGGGGGAGGGAACACCGGGGAGTTGCTTTTT
CDR3 protein: CSVDCGGGNTGELLF

clone size: many
D gene: TRBD2
V gene: TRBV11-2
J gene: TRBJ2-1
CDR3 DNA: TGTGCCAGCAGCTTAGACGGACTAGCGAGCAATGAGCAGTTCTTC
CDR3 protein: CASSLDGLASNEQFF

clone size: -
D gene: -
V gene: TRBV11-2
J gene: TRBJ2-2
CDR3 DNA: TGTGCCAGCAGCTTACGGCTGGGGCGCCTCACCGGGGAGCTGTTTTTT
CDR3 protein: CASSLRLGRLTGELFF

clone size: -
D gene: -
V gene: TRBV29-1
J gene: TRBJ2-1
CDR3 DNA: TGCAGCGTTGAGGTTCCGGAACAGGTCTTTGATGAGCAGTTCTTC
CDR3 protein: CSVEVPEQVFDEQFF

clone size: medium-sized
D gene: TRBD1
V gene: TRBV28
J gene: TRBJ1-1
CDR3 DNA: TGTGCCAGCAGGAGGGACAGAATCACTGAAGCTTTCTTT
CDR3 protein: CASRRDRITEAFF

clone size: -
D gene: -
V gene: TRBV11-2
J gene: TRBJ1-4
CDR3 DNA: TGTGCCAGCAGCCAACCAGTTTGGGAACTGGGACTTAATGAAAAACTGTCTTTT
CDR3 protein: CASSQPVWELGLNEKLSF

clone size: once
D gene: -
V gene: TRBV19
J gene: TRBJ2-3
CDR3 DNA: TGTACCAGTACCCAGTGGGCAGCTAGCACGGATACGCAGTATTTT
CDR3 protein: CTSTQWAASTDTQYF

clone size: -
D gene: -
V gene: TRBV11-2
J gene: TRBJ2-2
CDR3 DNA: TGTGCCAGCAGCGATCGACTATGGGAGGCTGGGGAGCTGTTTTTT
CDR3 protein: CASSDRLWEAGELFF

clone size: -
D gene: -
V gene: TRBV29-1
J gene: TRBJ2-1
CDR3 DNA: TGCAGCGTTGAGCCGCTTCTGGCTGGAGGAAGGAGTGAGCAGTTCTTC
CDR3 protein: CSVEPLLAGGRSEQFF

clone size: many
D gene: -
V gene: TRBV6-1
J gene: TRBJ1-1
CDR3 DNA: TGTGCCAGCTCCCGGGGGCTGAACACTGAAGCTTTCTTT
CDR3 protein: CASSRGLNTEAFF

clone size: -
D gene: -
V gene: TRBV11-3
J gene: TRBJ2-1
CDR3 DNA: TGTGCCAGCAGCTTAGGAGACGGGAATGAGCAGCTCTTC
CDR3 protein: CASSLGDGNEQLF

clone size: -
D gene: -
V gene: TRBV6-6
J gene: TRBJ1-5
CDR3 DNA: TGTGCCAGCAGTTACTCGTCGCAGAGTGGCAATCAGCCCCAGCATTTT
CDR3 protein: CASSYSSQSGNQPQHF

clone size: many
D gene: TRBD2
V gene: TRBV4-1
J gene: TRBJ2-6
CDR3 DNA: TGCGCCAGCAGCCATGGACTAGCGGCGAGCTCTGGGGCCAACGTCCTGACTTTC
CDR3 protein: CASSHGLAASSGANVLTF

clone size: many
D gene: -
V gene: TRBV4-1
J gene: TRBJ1-2
CDR3 DNA: TGCGCCAGCAGCCAAGATGGCTATGGCTACACCTTC
CDR3 protein: CASSQDGYGYTF

clone size: -
D gene: -
V gene: TRBV5-4
J gene: TRBJ2-7
CDR3 DNA: TGCGCCAGCACAGGCCATGACTACGAGCAGTACTTC
CDR3 protein: CASTGHDYEQYF

clone size: -
D gene: -
V gene: TRBV10-3
J gene: TRBJ1-2
CDR3 DNA: TGTGCCACCATTGTTCAGGCGGGGACGGGCTACATCTTC
CDR3 protein: CATIVQAGTGYIF

clone size: -
D gene: TRBD2
V gene: TRBV11-3
J gene: TRBJ2-1
CDR3 DNA: TGTGCCAGCAGCCTACGACTAGCAGTAACCTACAATGATCAGTTCTTC
CDR3 protein: CASSLRLAVTYNDQFF